Many counts were recorded for the clone carrying this TCR beta chain. The sample originates from a study of metastatic and nonmetastatic thyroid tumors. The germline V gene has CDR1 MDHEN and CDR2 SYDVKM. The CDR3 extends over 14 amino acids. V dropped 6 bases and J dropped 5 bases, with 17 bases sitting between them. TCRdb re-called the PCR reads with MiXCR. Of approximately 70,000 clones in the sample, about 4% were seen once. Ahead of thyroid surgery, no patient had received treatment of any kind. The TCR originated in a female donor with papillary thyroid cancer or a benign thyroid nodule (not recorded which). Some clones in this sample may be carry-over from other donors' samples. Input material: blood. The chain couples TRBV28 to TRBJ2-7; tentatively, D is TRBD2 (5 bases). CDR3 in amino acids: CASSLASLPHEQYF. The DNA for the CDR3 is TGTGCCAGCAGCCTAGCTTCCTTACCCCACGAGCAGTACTTC.